The 9 T cell receptor beta chains in this list originate from one sample, sequenced in a study of blood T cell repertoires in COVID-19. Sequencing used immunoSEQ multiplex PCR; TCRdb keeps in-frame clones, though not all of them. The top ten hold roughly 4.9% of the sample, which has roughly 120,000 clones, roughly 86% seen once. Sequencing input: peripheral blood. The receptors originated from a human donor in a cohort sampled during active COVID-19.

J is TRBJ2-3 and V is TRBV28, with D tentatively TRBD1 (6 bases). V was cut by 4 bases and J by 5 bases, with 13 bases left in between. The CDR3 is 14 amino acids. CDR1 and CDR2 from the germline V gene are MDHEN and SYDVKM. CDR3 nucleotide sequence: TGTGCCAGCAGTTCGATACAGGGTCGAGATACGCAGTATTTT. Residues: CASSSIQGRDTQYF. The complete variable domain, with remaining parts taken from reference TRBV28 and TRBJ2-3, reads DVKVTQSSRYLVKRTGEKVFLECVQDMDHENMFWYRQDPGLGLRLIYFSYDVKMKEKGDIPEGYSVSREKKERFSLILESASTNQTSMYLCASSSIQGRDTQYFGPGTRLTVL.

The chain carries TRBV18 and TRBJ2-1; a weak D match, TRBD2 (6 bases). Germline CDR1 KGHSH, CDR2 LQKENI. This CDR3 comprises 13 residues. The V end lost 5 bases, the J end lost 5 bases, and 10 bases lay between the germline ends. The CDR3 bases are TGTGCCAGCTCAGCGGGACTTAACAATGAGCAGTTCTTC. It codes for CASSAGLNNEQFF.

The J gene is TRBJ2-5, the V gene TRBV5-1; 10 bases are a match to TRBD2. The CDR3 is 15 residues long. Germline V gene data show CDR1 as SGHRS and CDR2 as YFSETQ. The ends lost 4 bases at V and 5 bases at J; junction bases unmatched: 8. CDR3 sequence: CASSPSSGRGETQYF. In nucleotides, the CDR3 is TGCGCCAGCAGCCCTTCTAGCGGGAGAGGGGAGACCCAGTACTTC.

The chain carries TRBV10-2 and TRBJ2-7; 8 bases are a match to TRBD1. The junction had 4 bases not matched to a gene; V was cut back by 7 bases and J by 5 bases. The CDR3 covers 12 residues. Germline values: CDR1 WSHSY, CDR2 SAAADI. The CDR3 coding sequence is TGCGCCAGCACAGGGGGCCTCGACGAGCAGTACTTC. This translates into CASTGGLDEQYF.

This rearrangement joins TRBV4-1 to TRBJ1-5, with a weak D call TRBD1 (6 bases). The CDR3 sequence is 15 residues long. The germline V gene has CDR1 MGHRA and CDR2 YSYEKL. Trimming cost V 0 bases and J 4 bases, with 10 bases left between them. The CDR3 spells CASSQDRGINQPQHF. The CDR3 DNA reads TGCGCCAGCAGCCAAGATAGGGGGATAAATCAGCCCCAGCATTTT.

This clone was recorded once. J is TRBJ2-4 and V is TRBV5-4; no clear D. The CDR3 sequence is 15 residues long. Germline CDR1 is SGHNT and CDR2 is YYREEE (reference sequence). Trimming removed 4 bases from V and 0 bases from J, with 11 bases in between. This CDR3 reads CASSPNLVAKNIQYF. The CDR3, as DNA: TGTGCCAGCAGCCCCAACTTAGTAGCCAAAAACATTCAGTACTTC.

V is TRBV5-1 and J is TRBJ1-4; the match to TRBD1 covers 9 bases. The germline gives CDR1 SGHRS, CDR2 YFSETQ. V lost 7 bases to trimming and J lost 5 bases; unmatched junction nucleotides: 15. The CDR3 contains 17 residues. CDR3 sequence reads: CASRSRGQGIPNEKLFF. The CDR3, as DNA: TGCGCCAGCCGAAGCCGGGGACAGGGTATTCCGAATGAAAAACTGTTTTTT.

The V gene is TRBV23-1, the J gene TRBJ2-7; 9 bases agree with TRBD1. TRBV23-1 is designated an ORF whose function remains uncertain. The CDR3 is 14 amino acids. With V trimmed by 3 bases and J by 7 bases, 7 bases remained unmatched. CDR3 residues: CASSHIQGAREQYF. CDR3 in DNA: TGCGCCAGCAGTCACATACAGGGGGCGAGAGAGCAGTACTTC.

Only a few counts were recorded for this clone. The chain recombines TRBV6-4 with TRBJ1-5, with 8 nucleotides matching TRBD1. The J segment lost 5 bases and the V segment lost 7 bases, leaving 7 bases of the junction unmatched. This CDR3 is built from 14 residues. Germline CDR1 is MRHNA and CDR2 is SNTAGT. CDR3 amino acids: CASKAGGLDQPQHF. Here the CDR3 DNA reads TGTGCCAGCAAGGCAGGGGGCCTCGATCAGCCCCAGCATTTT.